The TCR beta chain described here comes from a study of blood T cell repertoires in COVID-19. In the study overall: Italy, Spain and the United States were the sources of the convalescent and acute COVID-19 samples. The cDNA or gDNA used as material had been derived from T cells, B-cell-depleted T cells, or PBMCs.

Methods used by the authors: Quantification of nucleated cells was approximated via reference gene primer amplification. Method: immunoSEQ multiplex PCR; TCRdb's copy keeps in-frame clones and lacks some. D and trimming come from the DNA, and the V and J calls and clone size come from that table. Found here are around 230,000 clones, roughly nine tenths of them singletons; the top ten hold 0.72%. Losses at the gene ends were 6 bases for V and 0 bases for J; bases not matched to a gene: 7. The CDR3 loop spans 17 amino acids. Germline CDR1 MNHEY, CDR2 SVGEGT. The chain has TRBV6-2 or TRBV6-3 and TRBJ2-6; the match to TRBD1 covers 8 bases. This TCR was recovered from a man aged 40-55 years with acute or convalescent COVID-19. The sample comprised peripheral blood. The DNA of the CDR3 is TGTGCCAGCAGCCCCGGACAGGGCCTCTCTGGGGCCAACGTCCTGACTTTC. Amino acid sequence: CASSPGQGLSGANVLTF.